The sequence of this T cell receptor beta chain was determined in a study of T cell responses to AZD1222 COVID-19 vaccine. The assay was immunoSEQ multiplex PCR, and TCRdb's table has in-frame clones only and misses some. The data hold some 180,000 clones, with roughly 91% observed a single time. CDR1 and CDR2 from the germline V gene are LNHDA and SQIVND (reference sequence). V lost 5 bases to trimming and J lost 4 bases, with 14 bases between them. This CDR3 has 14 amino acids. For this clone: The antigen remains unidentified.

Findings and limits, study-wide: Donors were chiefly white British, with a greater number of females, and clonal diversity was perhaps underestimated.

V gene TRBV19 combines with J gene TRBJ1-1; the D is unclear. Sequenced material: peripheral blood, taken 28 days after the second dose of the MenACWY control vaccine. This clonotype was sampled from an adult who received the MenACWY meningococcal vaccine as a control. The CDR3 nucleotides are TGTGCCAGTAGTCTAGGATTCGGAGGCACTGAAGCTTTCTTT. Its protein is CASSLGFGGTEAFF.